These T cell receptor beta chains were read from a single sample in a study of breast tumors, draining lymph nodes, adjacent tissues. MiXCR, applied by TCRdb to the multiplex PCR reads, yields one record per CDR3 protein. The data show about 230,000 distinct CDR3 sequences, roughly 32% seen once. Material: axillary lymph node tissue. The source is a female donor with breast cancer. Some clones in this sample may be carry-over from other donors' samples. Each CDR3 is given with its conserved first and last residue. The D gene is left open where the match is weak. Clone size appears in some rows only: once, few, many, or a class for an expanded clone.

J,V,size,D,DNA,CDR3
TRBJ2-1,TRBV7-9,-,-,TGTGCCAGCAGCTTATTAGGCTCGAGGGGATCGAAGGATCAGCAGTTCTTC,CASSLLGSRGSKDQQFF
TRBJ1-1,TRBV27,few,-,TGTGCCAGCAGTTTAACCGGTTTGACTGAAGCTTTCTTT,CASSLTGLTEAFF
TRBJ2-3,TRBV5-8,many,TRBD2,TGTGCCAGCAGCTTGGCCGCGGCGGGAGGGGCAGATACGCAGTATTTT,CASSLAAAGGADTQYF
TRBJ2-1,TRBV19,many,TRBD2,TGTGCCAGTAGGTCGGGCGGGAGCACCAATGAGCAGTTCTTC,CASRSGGSTNEQFF
TRBJ1-4,TRBV7-9,-,-,TGTGCCAGCAGCTTCCCGGGACGGACTTACAATGAAAAACTGTTTTTT,CASSFPGRTYNEKLFF
TRBJ2-1,TRBV20-1,many,TRBD2,TGCAGTGCTAGAGATTTCCGGACTAGCGGGAGCAATGAGCAGTTCTTC,CSARDFRTSGSNEQFF
TRBJ2-7,TRBV6-5,few,-,TGTGCCAGCAGTTACTCCGCAGATCCCTACGAGCAGTACTTC,CASSYSADPYEQYF
TRBJ2-7,TRBV7-3,many,TRBD2,TGTGCCAGCAGCTTAAGCCCTAGCGGGAGGGCCTATGAGCAGTACTTC,CASSLSPSGRAYEQYF
TRBJ2-3,TRBV6-1,-,-,TGTGCCAGCACCCATACGTACACAGGTCCTTTAGATACACAGTATTTT,CASTHTYTGPLDTQYF
TRBJ1-2,TRBV7-9,-,-,TGCGCCAGCAGCTCCGAGGGGGGACCGCTCCATGGCTACACCTTC,CASSSEGGPLHGYTF
TRBJ1-5,TRBV6-1,-,-,TGTGCCAGCAGTCGGATGGGGGGGGGTCAGCCCCAGCATTTT,CASSRMGGGQPQHF
TRBJ1-3,TRBV29-1,-,TRBD1,TGCAGCGTTGGGGACAGGTCGGACAATGGCTACACCATATATTTT,CSVGDRSDNGYTIYF
TRBJ2-7,TRBV11-2,many,-,TGTGCCAGCAGCTTAGTTGGCAGCTCGTACGAGCAGTACTTC,CASSLVGSSYEQYF
TRBJ1-4,TRBV5-6,many,-,TGTGCCAGCAGCTTGGGCCAAGGACATTATGGAAAACTGTTTTTT,CASSLGQGHYGKLFF
TRBJ2-6,TRBV20-1,many,-,TGCAGTGCTAGAAGTCGGCGCCTACCCTCTGGGGCCAACGTCCTGACTTTC,CSARSRRLPSGANVLTF
TRBJ2-1,TRBV29-1,once,TRBD2,TGCAGCGCGGGGGGTGGTACCACATGCGAGCAGTACAATGAGCAGTTCTTC,CSAGGGTTCEQYNEQFF
TRBJ1-6,TRBV12-3/TRBV12-4,-,-,TGTGCCAGCAGACTGGACAGTTTTAATTCACCCCTCCACTTT,CASRLDSFNSPLHF